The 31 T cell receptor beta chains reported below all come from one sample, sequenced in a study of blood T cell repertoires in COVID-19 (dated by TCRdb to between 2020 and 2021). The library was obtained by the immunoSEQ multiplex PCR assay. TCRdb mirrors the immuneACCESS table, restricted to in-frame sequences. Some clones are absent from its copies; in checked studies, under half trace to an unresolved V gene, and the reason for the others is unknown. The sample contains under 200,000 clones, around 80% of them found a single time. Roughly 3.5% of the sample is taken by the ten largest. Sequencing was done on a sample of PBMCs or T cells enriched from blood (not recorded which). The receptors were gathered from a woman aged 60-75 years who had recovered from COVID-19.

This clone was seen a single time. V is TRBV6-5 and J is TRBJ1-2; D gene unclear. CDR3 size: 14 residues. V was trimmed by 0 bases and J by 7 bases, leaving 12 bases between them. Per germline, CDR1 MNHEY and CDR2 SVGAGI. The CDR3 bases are TGTGCCAGCAGTTACTCTGGAGGGATAGCTGGCTACACCTTC. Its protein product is CASSYSGGIAGYTF.

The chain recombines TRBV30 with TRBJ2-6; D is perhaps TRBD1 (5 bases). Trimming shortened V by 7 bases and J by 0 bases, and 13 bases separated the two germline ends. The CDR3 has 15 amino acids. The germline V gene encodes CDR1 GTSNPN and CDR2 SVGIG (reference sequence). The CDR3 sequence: CASTVTFSGANVLTF. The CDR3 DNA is TGTGCCTCGACAGTCACCTTCTCTGGGGCCAACGTCCTGACTTTC.

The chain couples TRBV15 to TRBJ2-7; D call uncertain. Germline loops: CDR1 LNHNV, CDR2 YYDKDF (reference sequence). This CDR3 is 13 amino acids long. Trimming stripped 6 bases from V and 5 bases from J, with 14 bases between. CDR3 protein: CATRKLKSDEQYF. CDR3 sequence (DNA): TGTGCCACCAGAAAACTAAAGTCTGACGAGCAGTACTTC.

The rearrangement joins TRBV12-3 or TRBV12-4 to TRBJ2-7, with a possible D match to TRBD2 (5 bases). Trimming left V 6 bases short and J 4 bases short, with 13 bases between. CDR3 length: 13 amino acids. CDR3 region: CASSRTWVYEQYF. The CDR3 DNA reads TGTGCCAGCAGCAGGACTTGGGTTTACGAGCAGTACTTC.

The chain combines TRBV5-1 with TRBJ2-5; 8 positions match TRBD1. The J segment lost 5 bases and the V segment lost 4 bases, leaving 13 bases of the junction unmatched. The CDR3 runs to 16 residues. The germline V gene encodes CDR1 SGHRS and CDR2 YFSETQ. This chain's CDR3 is CASSPRTGQGGETQYF. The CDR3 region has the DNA TGCGCCAGCAGCCCTAGAACCGGACAGGGCGGGGAGACCCAGTACTTC.

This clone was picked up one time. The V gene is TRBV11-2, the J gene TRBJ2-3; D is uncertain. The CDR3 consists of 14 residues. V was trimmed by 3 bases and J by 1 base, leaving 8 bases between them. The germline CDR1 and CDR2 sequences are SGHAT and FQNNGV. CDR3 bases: TGTGCCAGCAGCTTCAGTCGTGGCACAGATACGCAGTATTTT. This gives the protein CASSFSRGTDTQYF.

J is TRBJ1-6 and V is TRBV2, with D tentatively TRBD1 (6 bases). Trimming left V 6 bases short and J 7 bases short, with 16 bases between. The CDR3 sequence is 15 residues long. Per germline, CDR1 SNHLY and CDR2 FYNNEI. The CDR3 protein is CASRDPGTPNSPLHF. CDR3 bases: TGTGCCAGCAGGGATCCCGGGACACCAAATTCACCCCTCCACTTT.

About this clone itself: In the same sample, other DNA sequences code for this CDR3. CDR3 nucleotides: TGTGCCAGCAGCTCGGCGGGGGGGCCGGCCGGGGAGCTGTTTTTT. It specifies CASSSAGGPAGELFF. V gene TRBV7-2 combines with J gene TRBJ2-2; TRBD2 aligns across 9 bases. The germline V gene encodes CDR1 SGHTA and CDR2 FQGNSA. This CDR3 region has 15 residues. V lost 4 bases to trimming and J lost 6 bases; unmatched junction nucleotides: 6.

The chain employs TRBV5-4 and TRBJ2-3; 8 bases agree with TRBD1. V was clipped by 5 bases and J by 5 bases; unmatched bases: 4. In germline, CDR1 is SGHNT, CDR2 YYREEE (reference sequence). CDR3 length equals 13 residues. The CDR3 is CASSTGGEDTQYF. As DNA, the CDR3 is TGTGCCAGCAGTACAGGGGGTGAAGATACGCAGTATTTT.

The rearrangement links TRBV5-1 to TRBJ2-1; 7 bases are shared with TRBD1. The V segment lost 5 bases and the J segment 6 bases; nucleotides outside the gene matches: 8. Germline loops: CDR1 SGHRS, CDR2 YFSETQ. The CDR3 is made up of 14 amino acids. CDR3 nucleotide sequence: TGCGCCAGCAGGTCGGGACAGACTTTCAATGAGCAGTTCTTC. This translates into CASRSGQTFNEQFF.

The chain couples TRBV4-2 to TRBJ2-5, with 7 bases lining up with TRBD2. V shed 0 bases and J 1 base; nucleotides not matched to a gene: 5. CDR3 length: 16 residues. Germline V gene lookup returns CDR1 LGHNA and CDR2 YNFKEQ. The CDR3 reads CASSQDAASGQETQYF. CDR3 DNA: TGTGCCAGCAGCCAAGATGCGGCTAGCGGCCAAGAGACCCAGTACTTC.

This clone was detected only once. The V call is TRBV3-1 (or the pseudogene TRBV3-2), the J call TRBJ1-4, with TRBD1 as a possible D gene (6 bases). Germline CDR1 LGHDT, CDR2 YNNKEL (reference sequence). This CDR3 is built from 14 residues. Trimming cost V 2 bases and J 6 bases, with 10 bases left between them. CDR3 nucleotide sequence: TGTGCCAGCAGCCAAACAGGGACCGATGAAAAACTGTTTTTT. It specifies CASSQTGTDEKLFF.

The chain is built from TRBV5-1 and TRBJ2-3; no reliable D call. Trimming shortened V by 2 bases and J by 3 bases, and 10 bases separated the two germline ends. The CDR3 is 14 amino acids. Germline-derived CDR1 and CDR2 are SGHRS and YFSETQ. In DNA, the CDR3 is TGCGCCAGCAGCTTCTACCAAATTACAGATACGCAGTATTTT. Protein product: CASSFYQITDTQYF.

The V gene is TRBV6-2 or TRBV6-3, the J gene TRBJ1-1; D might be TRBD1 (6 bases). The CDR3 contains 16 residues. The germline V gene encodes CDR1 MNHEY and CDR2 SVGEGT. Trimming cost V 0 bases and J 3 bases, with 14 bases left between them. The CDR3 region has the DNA TGTGCCAGCAGTTACTCGAAACGCAGGGGATACACTGAAGCTTTCTTT. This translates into CASSYSKRRGYTEAFF.

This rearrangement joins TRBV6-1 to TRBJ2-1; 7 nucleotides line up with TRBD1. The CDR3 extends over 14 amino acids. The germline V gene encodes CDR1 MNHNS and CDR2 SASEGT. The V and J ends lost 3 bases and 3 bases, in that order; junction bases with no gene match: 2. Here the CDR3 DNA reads TGTGCCAGCAGTGAGGACAGGATCTACAATGAGCAGTTCTTC. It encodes CASSEDRIYNEQFF.

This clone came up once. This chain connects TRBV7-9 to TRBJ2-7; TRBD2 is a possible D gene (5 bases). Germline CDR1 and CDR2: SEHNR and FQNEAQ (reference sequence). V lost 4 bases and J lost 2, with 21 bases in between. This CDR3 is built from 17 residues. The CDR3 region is CASSSLRETTSPYEQYF. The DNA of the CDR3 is TGTGCCAGCAGCTCCCTTCGTGAGACTACATCACCCTACGAGCAGTACTTC.

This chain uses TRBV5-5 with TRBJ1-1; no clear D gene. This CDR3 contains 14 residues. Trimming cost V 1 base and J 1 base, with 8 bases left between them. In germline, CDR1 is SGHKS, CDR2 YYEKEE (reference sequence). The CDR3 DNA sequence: TGTGCCAGCAGCTTGCACGGGTCGAACACTGAAGCTTTCTTT. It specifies CASSLHGSNTEAFF.

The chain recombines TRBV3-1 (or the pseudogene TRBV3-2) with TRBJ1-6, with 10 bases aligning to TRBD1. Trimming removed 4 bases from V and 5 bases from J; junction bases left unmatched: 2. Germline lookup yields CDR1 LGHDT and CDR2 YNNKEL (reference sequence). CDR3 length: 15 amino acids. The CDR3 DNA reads TGTGCCAGCAGCCCCGGGACAGGGGATAATTCACCCCTCCACTTT. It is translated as CASSPGTGDNSPLHF.

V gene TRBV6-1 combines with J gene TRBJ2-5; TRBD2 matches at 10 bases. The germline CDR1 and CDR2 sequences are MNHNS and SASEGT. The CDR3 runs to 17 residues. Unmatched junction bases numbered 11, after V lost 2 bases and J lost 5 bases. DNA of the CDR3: TGTGCCAGCAGTGAAATGGTAGCGGGGGGCTTAGGGGAGACCCAGTACTTC. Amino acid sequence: CASSEMVAGGLGETQYF.

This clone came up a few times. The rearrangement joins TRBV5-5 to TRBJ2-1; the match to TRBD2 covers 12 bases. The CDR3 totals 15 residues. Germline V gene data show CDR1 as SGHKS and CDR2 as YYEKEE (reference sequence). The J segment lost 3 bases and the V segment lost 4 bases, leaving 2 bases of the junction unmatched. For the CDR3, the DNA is TGTGCCAGCAGCCAACTAGCGGGGGGCTACAATGAGCAGTTCTTC. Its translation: CASSQLAGGYNEQFF.

CDR3 nucleotide sequence: TGTGCCAGCTCACCTGCGACAGGTACCACAGATACGCAGTATTTT. Translating it yields CASSPATGTTDTQYF. V is TRBV18 and J is TRBJ2-3; weak D call: TRBD1 (6 bases). There are 15 residues in the CDR3. Trimming left V 3 bases short and J 2 bases short, with 12 bases between. CDR1 and CDR2 (germline): KGHSH, LQKENI.

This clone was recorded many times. As DNA, the CDR3 is TGTGCCAGTAACGGACTAGCGGGGGGAGAAGATACGCAGTATTTT. Translation gives CASNGLAGGEDTQYF. This chain joins TRBV19 and TRBJ2-3; 14 bases match TRBD2. The CDR3 is made up of 15 amino acids. Per the germline V gene, CDR1 is LNHDA and CDR2 is SQIVND (reference sequence). The V and J ends lost 7 bases and 5 bases, in that order; junction bases with no gene match: 5.

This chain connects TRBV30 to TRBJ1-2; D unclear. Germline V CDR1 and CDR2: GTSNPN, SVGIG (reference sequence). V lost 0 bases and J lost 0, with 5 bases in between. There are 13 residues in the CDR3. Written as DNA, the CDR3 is TGTGCCTGGAGTGTAAAGCCTAACTATGGCTACACCTTC. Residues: CAWSVKPNYGYTF.

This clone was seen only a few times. CDR3: CASSTLDGVNTGELFF. CDR3 in DNA: TGTGCCAGCAGTACGCTAGACGGGGTAAACACCGGGGAGCTGTTTTTT. This rearrangement joins TRBV2 to TRBJ2-2, with D possibly being TRBD2 (5 bases). V lost 5 bases to trimming and J lost 2 bases, with 15 bases between them. Germline assignment: CDR1 SNHLY and CDR2 FYNNEI. The CDR3 extends over 16 amino acids.

The CDR3 spells CASSQETGGGNTIYF. DNA for the CDR3: TGCGCCAGCAGCCAAGAAACAGGGGGTGGAAACACCATATATTTT. The chain uses TRBV4-1 and TRBJ1-3; 8 bases line up with TRBD1. The CDR3 has 15 amino acids. The ends lost 0 bases at V and 3 bases at J; junction bases unmatched: 1. Germline values: CDR1 MGHRA, CDR2 YSYEKL.

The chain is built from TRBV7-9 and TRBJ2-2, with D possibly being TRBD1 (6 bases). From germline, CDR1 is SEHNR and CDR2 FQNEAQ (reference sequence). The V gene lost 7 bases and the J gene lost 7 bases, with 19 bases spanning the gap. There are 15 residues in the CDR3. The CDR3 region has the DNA TGTGCCAGCACTGGGTTTCCAGGGGCGAGCGGGGAGCTGTTTTTT. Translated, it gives CASTGFPGASGELFF.

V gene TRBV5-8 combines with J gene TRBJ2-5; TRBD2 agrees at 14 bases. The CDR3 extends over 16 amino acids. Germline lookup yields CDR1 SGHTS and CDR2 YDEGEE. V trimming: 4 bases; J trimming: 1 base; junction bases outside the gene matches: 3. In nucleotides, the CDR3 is TGTGCCAGCAGCCCGGGACTAGCGGGGGTCCAAGAGACCCAGTACTTC. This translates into CASSPGLAGVQETQYF.

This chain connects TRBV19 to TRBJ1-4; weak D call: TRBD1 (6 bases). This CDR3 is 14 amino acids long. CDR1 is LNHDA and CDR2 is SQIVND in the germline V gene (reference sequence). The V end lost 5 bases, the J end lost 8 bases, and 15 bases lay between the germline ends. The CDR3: CASSVGGPGEKLFF. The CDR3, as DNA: TGTGCCAGTAGTGTAGGGGGGCCTGGAGAAAAACTGTTTTTT.

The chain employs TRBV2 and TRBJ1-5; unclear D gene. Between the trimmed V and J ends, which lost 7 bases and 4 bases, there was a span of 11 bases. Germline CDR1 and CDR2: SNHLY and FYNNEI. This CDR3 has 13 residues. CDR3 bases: TGTGCCAGCATGGCGGAATATAATCAGCCCCAGCATTTT. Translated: CASMAEYNQPQHF. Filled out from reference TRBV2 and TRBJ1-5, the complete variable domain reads EPEVTQTPSHQVTQMGQEVILRCVPISNHLYFYWYRQILGQKVEFLVSFYNNEISEKSEIFDDQFSVERPDGSNFTLKIRSTKLEDSAMYFCASMAEYNQPQHFGDGTRLSIL.

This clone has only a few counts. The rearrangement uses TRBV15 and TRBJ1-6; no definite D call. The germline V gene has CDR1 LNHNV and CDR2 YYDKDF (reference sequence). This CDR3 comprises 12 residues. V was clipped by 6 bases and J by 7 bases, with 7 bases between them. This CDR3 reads CATRLSNSPLHF. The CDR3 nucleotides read TGTGCCACCAGGCTGAGCAATTCACCCCTCCACTTT.

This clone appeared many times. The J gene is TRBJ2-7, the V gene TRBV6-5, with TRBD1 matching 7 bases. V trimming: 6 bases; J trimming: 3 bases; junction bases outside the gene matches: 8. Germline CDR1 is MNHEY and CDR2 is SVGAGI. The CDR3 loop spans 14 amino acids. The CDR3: CASSSEGARYEQYF. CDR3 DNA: TGTGCCAGCAGCTCTGAGGGGGCGCGCTACGAGCAGTACTTC.